This is a list of T cell receptor beta chains from one sample in a study of lymphopenia after photon versus proton radiotherapy. Libraries were prepared by immunoSEQ multiplex PCR; TCRdb keeps only in-frame clonotypes and omits some of them. The sample records fewer than 25,000 clones, 75% to 90% being singletons. The material sequenced was peripheral blood, taken from a patient treated with proton-based radiotherapy. These TCRs come from a man aged 80 or over with esophageal cancer. Both conserved end residues are part of each CDR3. A D gene is named only where the DNA matches it firmly. Clone sizes are given selectively: once, few, many, or a class where the clone is expanded.

size: -; V: TRBV11-3; D: TRBD2; J: TRBJ2-1; CDR3: CASSLTSGILGEQFF; DNA: TGTGCCAGCAGCTTAACTAGCGGGATTTTGGGTGAGCAGTTCTTC
size: -; V: TRBV19; D: TRBD1; J: TRBJ2-7; CDR3: CASSIRTGILGEQYF; DNA: TGTGCCAGTAGTATTAGGACAGGAATATTGGGCGAGCAGTACTTC
size: -; V: TRBV29-1; D: TRBD1; J: TRBJ2-2; CDR3: CSVRRQGAGELFF; DNA: TGCAGCGTTAGGCGACAGGGGGCCGGGGAGCTGTTTTTT
size: -; V: TRBV6-5; D: -; J: TRBJ2-5; CDR3: CASSYGGEETQYF; DNA: TGTGCCAGCAGTTACGGCGGGGAAGAGACCCAGTACTTC
size: once; V: TRBV7-2; D: -; J: TRBJ2-3; CDR3: CASSAIRGTDTQYF; DNA: TGTGCCAGCAGCGCAATTAGGGGGACAGATACGCAGTATTTT
size: once; V: TRBV7-9; D: -; J: TRBJ1-2; CDR3: CASSPPGRSVGDYGYTF; DNA: TGTGCCAGCAGCCCCCCGGGACGGTCGGTCGGTGACTATGGCTACACCTTC
size: -; V: TRBV12-5; D: TRBD1; J: TRBJ2-1; CDR3: CASGQSAGGAYNEQFF; DNA: TGTGCTAGTGGTCAGAGTGCAGGGGGCGCGTACAATGAGCAGTTCTTC
size: -; V: TRBV5-1; D: TRBD1; J: TRBJ1-1; CDR3: CASSSAGTGGTEAFF; DNA: TGCGCCAGCAGCTCCGCCGGGACAGGGGGCACTGAAGCTTTCTTT
size: -; V: TRBV2; D: -; J: TRBJ2-7; CDR3: CASSEGPRYEQYF; DNA: TGTGCCAGCAGTGAAGGACCGCGCTACGAGCAGTACTTC
size: -; V: TRBV11-2; D: -; J: TRBJ2-2; CDR3: CASSLGTWNTGELFF; DNA: TGTGCCAGCAGCTTGGGGACCTGGAACACCGGGGAGCTGTTTTTT
size: -; V: TRBV11-2; D: TRBD2; J: TRBJ2-1; CDR3: CASSQRGFGGVQFF; DNA: TGTGCCAGCAGCCAGCGGGGCTTCGGAGGTGTGCAGTTCTTC
size: -; V: TRBV19; D: -; J: TRBJ1-1; CDR3: CASRTKNTEAFF; DNA: TGTGCCAGTAGGACGAAGAACACTGAAGCTTTCTTT
size: -; V: TRBV5-4; D: TRBD1; J: TRBJ2-1; CDR3: CASSLEGTGGWEQFF; DNA: TGTGCCAGCAGCTTGGAGGGGACAGGGGGCTGGGAGCAGTTCTTC
size: -; V: TRBV7-2; D: TRBD1; J: TRBJ2-2; CDR3: CASSTYRGYNTGELFF; DNA: TGTGCCAGCAGCACTTACAGGGGTTATAACACCGGGGAGCTGTTTTTT
size: -; V: TRBV25-1; D: TRBD2; J: TRBJ2-3; CDR3: CASRTSRPDTQYF; DNA: TGTGCCAGCAGGACTAGCCGTCCAGATACGCAGTATTTT
size: -; V: TRBV5-1; D: TRBD1; J: TRBJ2-1; CDR3: CASSWGQGSSYNEQFF; DNA: TGCGCCAGCAGCTGGGGACAGGGAAGCTCCTACAATGAGCAGTTCTTC
size: -; V: TRBV5-4; D: TRBD1; J: TRBJ1-3; CDR3: CASSSDRGHTIYF; DNA: TGTGCCAGCAGCTCGGACAGGGGACACACCATATATTTT
size: -; V: TRBV18; D: TRBD1; J: TRBJ1-1; CDR3: CASSPRTGPTEAFF; DNA: TGTGCCAGCTCACCCCGGACAGGGCCCACTGAAGCTTTCTTT